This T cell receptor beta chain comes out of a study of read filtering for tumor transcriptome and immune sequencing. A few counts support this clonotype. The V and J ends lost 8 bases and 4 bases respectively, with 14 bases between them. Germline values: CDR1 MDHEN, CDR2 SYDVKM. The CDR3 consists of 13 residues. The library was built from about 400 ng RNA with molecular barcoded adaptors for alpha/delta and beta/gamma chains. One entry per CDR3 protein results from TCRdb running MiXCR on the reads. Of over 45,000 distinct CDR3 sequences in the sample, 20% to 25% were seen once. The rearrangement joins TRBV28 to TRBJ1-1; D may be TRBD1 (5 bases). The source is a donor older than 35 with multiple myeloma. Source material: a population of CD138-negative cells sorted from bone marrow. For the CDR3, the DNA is TGTGCCAGCGAGATGAGAACAGGCACTGAAGCTTTCTTT. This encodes CASEMRTGTEAFF. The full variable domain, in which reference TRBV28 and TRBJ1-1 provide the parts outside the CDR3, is DVKVTQSSRYLVKRTGEKVFLECVQDMDHENMFWYRQDPGLGLRLIYFSYDVKMKEKGDIPEGYSVSREKKERFSLILESASTNQTSMYLCASEMRTGTEAFFGQGTRLTVV.